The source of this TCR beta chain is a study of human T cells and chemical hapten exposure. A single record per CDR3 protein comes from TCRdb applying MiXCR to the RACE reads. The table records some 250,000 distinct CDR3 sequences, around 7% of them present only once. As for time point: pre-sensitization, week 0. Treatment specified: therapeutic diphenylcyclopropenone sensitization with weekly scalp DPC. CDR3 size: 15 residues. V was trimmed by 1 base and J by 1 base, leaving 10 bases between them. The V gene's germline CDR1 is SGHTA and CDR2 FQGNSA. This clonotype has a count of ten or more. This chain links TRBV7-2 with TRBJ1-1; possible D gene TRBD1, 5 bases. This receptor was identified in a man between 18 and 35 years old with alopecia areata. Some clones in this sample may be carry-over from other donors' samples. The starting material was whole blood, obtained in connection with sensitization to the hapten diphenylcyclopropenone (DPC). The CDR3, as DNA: TGTGCCAGCAGCTTAGGGGGGTTGGAGAACACTGAAGCTTTCTTT. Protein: CASSLGGLENTEAFF.